The 21 T cell receptor beta chains reported below all come from one sample, sequenced in a study of T cells after yellow fever vaccination. Each CDR3 protein is one row after TCRdb ran MiXCR on the 5' RACE reads. Counted here are approximately 240,000 distinct CDR3 sequences, about 3.9% occurring once; the ten biggest clones make up approximately 18%. Sequences were derived from PBMCs, sampled 15 days after the yellow fever booster vaccination. The receptors were sampled from a young man who received the YFV17D yellow fever vaccine.

This clonotype was seen repeatedly, ten times or more. This chain connects TRBV7-2 to TRBJ2-5; tentative D call: TRBD2 (6 bases). Germline values: CDR1 SGHTA, CDR2 FQGNSA. V was clipped by 3 bases and J by 10 bases, with 18 bases between them. CDR3 size: 14 residues. The CDR3 sequence: CASSLSAGPGGQYF. CDR3 coding DNA: TGTGCCAGCAGCTTGTCGGCGGGGCCAGGCGGCCAGTACTTC. Complete variable domain (other parts from reference TRBV7-2 and TRBJ2-5): GAGVSQSPSNKVTEKGKDVELRCDPISGHTALYWYRQSLGQGLEFLIYFQGNSAPDKSGLPSDRFSAERTGGSVSTLTIQRTQQEDSAVYLCASSLSAGPGGQYFGPGTRLLVL.

This clonotype was picked up many times. The chain links TRBV12-3 or TRBV12-4 to TRBJ1-6, with D unclear. This CDR3 is 12 amino acids long. Trimming removed 10 bases from V and 10 bases from J, with 14 bases in between. The CDR3 coding sequence is TGTGCCACCTCCCAAGGCAAGTCACCCCTCCACTTT. It is translated as CATSQGKSPLHF.

This clonotype has ten or more counts. The V call is TRBV5-1, the J call TRBJ2-7, with 9 positions matching TRBD1. Trimming at V came to 2 bases and at J to 3 bases, leaving 3 bases not matched to a gene. This CDR3 is 14 amino acids long. Germline lookup yields CDR1 SGHRS and CDR2 YFSETQ. CDR3 loop: CASSFGTGNYEQYF. The CDR3 DNA reads TGCGCCAGCAGCTTCGGGACAGGGAACTACGAGCAGTACTTC.

This clonotype was detected ten times or more. V gene TRBV12-3 or TRBV12-4 combines with J gene TRBJ2-5; TRBD2 matches 8 bases. This CDR3 region has 12 residues. Trimming took 8 bases from V and 3 from J; bases not matched to a gene: 2. CDR3 coding DNA: TGTGCCAGCCGGGGGGGGGAAGAGACCCAGTACTTC. Encoded protein: CASRGGEETQYF.

This clonotype was observed at least ten times. The chain links TRBV5-5 to TRBJ1-1; tentative D call: TRBD1 (5 bases). This CDR3 comprises 14 residues. The V end was cut by 4 bases, the J end by 1 base, with 11 bases between. The germline CDR1 and CDR2 sequences are SGHKS and YYEKEE (reference sequence). In nucleotides, the CDR3 is TGTGCCAGCAGCCCGCCTGGGGGGAACACTGAAGCTTTCTTT. As protein: CASSPPGGNTEAFF.

This clonotype was picked up many times. The CDR3 sequence is CASSIRADLAGMVTQYF. The CDR3 DNA reads TGTGCCAGTAGTATCAGGGCTGACCTAGCTGGGATGGTGACCCAGTACTTC. The V gene is TRBV19, the J gene TRBJ2-5, with D possibly called TRBD1 or TRBD2 (5 bases each). This CDR3 has 17 amino acids. Per the germline V gene, CDR1 is LNHDA and CDR2 is SQIVND (reference sequence). Trimming shortened V by 3 bases and J by 7 bases, and 24 bases separated the two germline ends.

This clonotype was detected many times. The chain is built from TRBV7-2 and TRBJ2-7; 8 bases fit TRBD1. Germline-derived CDR1 and CDR2 are SGHTA and FQGNSA. The CDR3 runs 15 residues. V gave up 3 bases and J gave up 0 bases; unmatched junction bases: 4. CDR3 bases: TGTGCCAGCAGCTTGGGCAGGGGGCCCTCCTACGAGCAGTACGTC. This translates into CASSLGRGPSYEQYV.

The sample holds many counts of this clonotype. The chain is built from TRBV9 and TRBJ2-3; D remains unclear. The CDR3 is 12 residues long. The V end was cut by 0 bases, the J end by 6 bases, with 5 bases between. CDR1 and CDR2 (germline): SGDLS, YYNGEE. The CDR3 reads CASSVVHDTQYF. CDR3 nucleotide sequence: TGTGCCAGCAGCGTAGTTCATGATACGCAGTATTTT.

There are many counts of this clonotype. The chain recombines TRBV18 with TRBJ2-6, with unresolved D. Germline V gene sequence: CDR1 KGHSH, CDR2 LQKENI. V was trimmed by 2 bases and J by 0 bases, leaving 11 bases between them. The CDR3 has 17 residues. CDR3: CASSPSPTFSGANVLTF. The DNA of the CDR3 is TGTGCCAGCTCACCAAGCCCAACCTTCTCTGGGGCCAACGTCCTGACTTTC. The variable domain in full, with the rest retrieved from reference TRBV18 and TRBJ2-6, is NAGVMQNPRHLVRRRGQEARLRCSPMKGHSHVYWYRQLPEEGLKFMVYLQKENIIDESGMPKERFSAEFPKEGPSILRIQQVVRGDSAAYFCASSPSPTFSGANVLTFGAGSRLTVL.

This clonotype was detected many times. V and J are TRBV7-9 and TRBJ1-2; 9 bases align to TRBD1. Germline V gene sequence: CDR1 SEHNR, CDR2 FQNEAQ (reference sequence). The junction had 3 bases not matched to a gene; V was cut back by 0 bases and J by 1 base. This CDR3 has 16 amino acids. CDR3 amino acids: CASSLAGTGSNYGYTF. CDR3 nucleotide sequence: TGTGCCAGCAGCTTAGCGGGGACAGGGAGTAACTATGGCTACACCTTC.

This clonotype occurred many times. V gene TRBV27 combines with J gene TRBJ2-3, with 7 bases that match TRBD1. The junction had 9 bases not matched to a gene; V was cut back by 6 bases and J by 3 bases. CDR3 length equals 15 residues. Germline-derived CDR1 and CDR2 are MNHEY and SMNVEV (reference sequence). The CDR3 DNA sequence: TGTGCCAGCAGCCTTTACAGGGGCATTACAGATACGCAGTATTTT. Translated: CASSLYRGITDTQYF.

This clonotype has at least ten counts. This chain uses TRBV28 with TRBJ1-1; no definite D call. V lost 3 bases to trimming and J lost 10 bases, with 15 bases between them. Germline CDR1 is MDHEN and CDR2 is SYDVKM. The CDR3 length is 13 residues. The CDR3 sequence: CASSFDGIWGAFF. The CDR3 nucleotides are TGTGCCAGCAGTTTTGACGGCATTTGGGGAGCTTTCTTT.

In this sample, this clonotype turned up many times. V and J are TRBV11-2 and TRBJ2-2, with D uncertain. The germline V and J ends were trimmed by 5 bases and 1 base, with 8 bases remaining between them. The CDR3 totals 14 residues. Germline CDR1 and CDR2: SGHAT and FQNNGV. CDR3 DNA sequence: TGTGCCAGCAGCCGGACGGAGAACACCGGGGAGCTGTTTTTT. It encodes CASSRTENTGELFF.

The table lists this clonotype with many counts. The chain combines TRBV15 with TRBJ1-1; D gene ambiguous. The CDR3 consists of 14 residues. Trimming shortened V by 1 base and J by 5 bases, and 11 bases separated the two germline ends. CDR1 and CDR2 from the germline V gene are LNHNV and YYDKDF (reference sequence). For the CDR3, the DNA is TGTGCCACCAGCAGAGCGGGCCTGGGAACTGAAGCTTTCTTT. Encoded protein: CATSRAGLGTEAFF.

The chain has TRBV7-2 and TRBJ1-5; 10 bases are a match to TRBD1. From germline, CDR1 is SGHTA and CDR2 FQGNSA. CDR3 length: 16 amino acids. The ends lost 1 base at V and 2 bases at J; junction bases unmatched: 2. The CDR3 nucleotides are TGTGCCAGCAGCTTAGGGACAGGGGGTGGCAATCAGCCCCAGCATTTT. Amino acid sequence: CASSLGTGGGNQPQHF.

At least ten counts were recorded for this clonotype. The gene calls are TRBV27 and TRBJ2-5; TRBD1 matches at 7 bases. V was clipped by 6 bases and J by 9 bases; unmatched bases: 10. From germline, CDR1 is MNHEY and CDR2 SMNVEV (reference sequence). The CDR3 runs to 13 residues. CDR3 sequence: CASRQTGSRAQYF. CDR3 in DNA: TGTGCCAGCAGGCAGACAGGGAGCAGGGCCCAGTACTTC.

This clonotype has ten or more counts. The chain recombines TRBV5-5 with TRBJ2-7; perhaps TRBD2 as D (5 bases). Trimming removed 2 bases at V and 6 bases at J, with 9 bases between. Germline V gene data show CDR1 as SGHKS and CDR2 as YYEKEE (reference sequence). This CDR3 comprises 12 residues. The DNA for the CDR3 is TGTGCCAGCAGCTTTCTGGGGAGCGAGCAGTACGTC. Its translation is CASSFLGSEQYV.

In its sample, this clonotype was seen many times. The chain links TRBV9 to TRBJ2-7, with 7 bases matching TRBD2. Trimming removed 1 base from V and 6 bases from J; junction bases left unmatched: 4. The CDR3 consists of 13 residues. CDR1 and CDR2 from the germline V gene are SGDLS and YYNGEE. The CDR3 loop is CASSVQGRGEQYF. DNA of the CDR3: TGTGCCAGCAGCGTACAAGGGAGGGGCGAGCAGTACTTC.

This clonotype was seen many times. The chain carries TRBV29-1 and TRBJ2-7; D is perhaps TRBD1 or TRBD2 (7 bases each). CDR1 is SQVTM, CDR2 ANQGSEA, per germline. V was shortened by 2 bases and J by 11 bases, with 22 bases between the two germline ends. This CDR3 is built from 14 residues. CDR3 loop: CSVEPYGRGGEEYF. DNA of the CDR3: TGCAGCGTTGAACCCTACGGCAGGGGGGGGGAGGAGTACTTC.

This clonotype was counted at least ten times. The CDR3 sequence is CASAEGRGNQPQHF. The CDR3 nucleotides read TGTGCCAGCGCAGAAGGCAGGGGCAATCAGCCCCAGCATTTT. The chain has TRBV12-3 or TRBV12-4 and TRBJ1-5; possible D gene TRBD1, 5 bases. With 8 bases removed from V and 2 bases from J, the gap between germline ends came to 13 bases. The CDR3 has 14 residues.

This clonotype has ten or more counts. CDR3 coding DNA: TGTGCCAGCAGCCCCCGGGAGAGGTCAGCCTACAATGAGCAGTTCTTC. Translated, it gives CASSPRERSAYNEQFF. The chain combines TRBV7-9 with TRBJ2-1, with D tentatively TRBD2 (6 bases). This CDR3 region has 16 residues. V gave up 5 bases and J gave up 2 bases, with 16 bases separating them. In germline, CDR1 is SEHNR, CDR2 FQNEAQ (reference sequence).